Shown below are 4 T cell receptor beta chains from a single sample sequenced in a study of T cells of healthy individuals. TCRdb analysed the 5' RACE reads with MiXCR anew, one entry per CDR3 protein. The table has about 96,000 distinct CDR3 sequences, 15% to 20% seen once. The source of these receptors is a human donor in good health.

This chain links TRBV9 with TRBJ2-2; 7 bases align to TRBD1. Germline loops: CDR1 SGDLS, CDR2 YYNGEE. The CDR3 has 14 residues. Trimming took 4 bases from V and 4 from J; bases not matched to a gene: 4. In nucleotides, the CDR3 is TGTGCCAGCAGCCTTGGGACAGCCACCGGGGAGCTGTTTTTT. Translated: CASSLGTATGELFF. Together with reference TRBV9 and TRBJ2-2, the CDR3 gives the full variable domain: DSGVTQTPKHLITATGQRVTLRCSPRSGDLSVYWYQQSLDQGLQFLIQYYNGEERAKGNILERFSAQQFPDLHSELNLSSLELGDSALYFCASSLGTATGELFFGEGSRLTVL.

This clonotype was picked up many times. The CDR3 nucleotides read TGCGCCAGCAGCCCCCGGGACGGAGATAACTATGGCTACACCTTC. Protein: CASSPRDGDNYGYTF. The chain combines TRBV4-1 with TRBJ1-2; TRBD1 might be the D (5 bases). This CDR3 is 15 amino acids long. In germline, CDR1 is MGHRA, CDR2 YSYEKL. V was shortened by 4 bases and J by 1 base, with 13 bases between the two germline ends.

This clonotype was counted a few times. The rearrangement uses TRBV29-1 and TRBJ2-2; D uncertain. The CDR3 totals 11 residues. Germline assignment: CDR1 SQVTM and CDR2 ANQGSEA. Trimming cost V 6 bases and J 6 bases, with 8 bases left between them. The CDR3 spells CSVLGPGELFF. In DNA, the CDR3 is TGCAGCGTACTCGGACCCGGGGAGCTGTTTTTT.

This clonotype has ten or more counts. The chain recombines TRBV29-1 with TRBJ2-3; D perhaps matches TRBD2 (5 bases). Germline V gene data show CDR1 as SQVTM and CDR2 as ANQGSEA. Trimming removed 6 bases from V and 2 bases from J, with 15 bases in between. The CDR3 is made up of 14 amino acids. The CDR3 region is CSVDLGRDTDTQYF. CDR3 coding DNA: TGCAGCGTGGATCTGGGTCGGGACACAGATACGCAGTATTTT.